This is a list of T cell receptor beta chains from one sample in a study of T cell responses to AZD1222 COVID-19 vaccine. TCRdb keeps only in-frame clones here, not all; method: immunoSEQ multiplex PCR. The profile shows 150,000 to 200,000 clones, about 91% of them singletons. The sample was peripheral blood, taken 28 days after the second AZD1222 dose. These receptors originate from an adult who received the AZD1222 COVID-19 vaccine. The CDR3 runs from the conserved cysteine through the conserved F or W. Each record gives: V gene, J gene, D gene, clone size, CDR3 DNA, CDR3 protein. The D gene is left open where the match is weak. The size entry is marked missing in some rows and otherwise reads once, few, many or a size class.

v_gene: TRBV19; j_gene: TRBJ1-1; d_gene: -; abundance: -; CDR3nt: TGTGCCAGTAGTCTGAACACTGAAGCTTTCTTT; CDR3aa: CASSLNTEAFF
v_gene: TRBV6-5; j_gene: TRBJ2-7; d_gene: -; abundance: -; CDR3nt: TGTGCCAGCAGTTACTCAAGGGGTATCTACGAGCAGTACTTC; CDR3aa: CASSYSRGIYEQYF
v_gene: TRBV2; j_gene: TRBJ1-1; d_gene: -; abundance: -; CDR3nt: TGTGCCAGCACCCCCTCGAGGGGGGGCAACACTGAAGCTTTCTTT; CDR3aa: CASTPSRGGNTEAFF
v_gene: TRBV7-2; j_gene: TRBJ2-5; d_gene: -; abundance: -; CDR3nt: TGTGCCAGCAGCTTAGGCCTGGAGACCCAGTACTTC; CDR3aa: CASSLGLETQYF
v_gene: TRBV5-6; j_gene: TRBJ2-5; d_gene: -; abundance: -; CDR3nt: TGTGCCAGCAGCTTGAATCCGAGTGTGCGAGAGACCCAGTACTTC; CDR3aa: CASSLNPSVRETQYF
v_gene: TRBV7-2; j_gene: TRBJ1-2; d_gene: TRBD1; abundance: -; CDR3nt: TGTGCCAGCAGCTTAACAGGGGGCGCCCATGGCTACACCTTC; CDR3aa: CASSLTGGAHGYTF
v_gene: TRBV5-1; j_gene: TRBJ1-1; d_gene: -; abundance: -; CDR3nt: TGCGCCAGCAGCCCGGTCGGGGCATCGGTAGAAGCTTTCTTT; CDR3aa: CASSPVGASVEAFF
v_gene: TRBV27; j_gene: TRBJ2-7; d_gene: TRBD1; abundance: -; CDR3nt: TGTGCCATCCTCGGAGGAGACAGGGCGCGCTTGACCTACGAGCAGTACTTC; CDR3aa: CAILGGDRARLTYEQYF
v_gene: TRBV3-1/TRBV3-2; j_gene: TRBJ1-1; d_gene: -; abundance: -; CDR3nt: TGTGCCAGCAGCCAAGAAGGGTACATGGGTGGAACTGAAGCTTTCTTT; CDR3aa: CASSQEGYMGGTEAFF
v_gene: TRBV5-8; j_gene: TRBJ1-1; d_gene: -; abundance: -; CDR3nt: TGTGCCAGCAGCTTGGGATGGCAAAGCCGACTTGAGGCTTTCTTT; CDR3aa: CASSLGWQSRLEAFF
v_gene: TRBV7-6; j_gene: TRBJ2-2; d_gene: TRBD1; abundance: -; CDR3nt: TGTGCCAGCAGCTCCGGACAGGGAAGCACCGGGGAGCTGTTTTTT; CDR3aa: CASSSGQGSTGELFF
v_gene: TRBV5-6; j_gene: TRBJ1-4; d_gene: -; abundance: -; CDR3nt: TGTGCCAGCAGCTTGGGCAGGGCTTATGAAAAACTGTTTTTT; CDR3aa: CASSLGRAYEKLFF
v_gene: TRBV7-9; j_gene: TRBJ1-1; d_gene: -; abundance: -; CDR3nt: TGTGCCAGCAGCTTAGGACACCCGAACACTGAAGCTTTCTTT; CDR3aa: CASSLGHPNTEAFF
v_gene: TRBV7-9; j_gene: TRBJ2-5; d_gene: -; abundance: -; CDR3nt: TGTGCCAGCAGCTTAGCGCTAAGTTCGGAGACCCAGTACTTC; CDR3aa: CASSLALSSETQYF
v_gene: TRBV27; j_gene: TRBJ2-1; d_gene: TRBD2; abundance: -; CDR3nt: TGTGCCAGCAGGTGGGGGGGGATCTACAATGAGCAGTTCTTC; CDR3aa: CASRWGGIYNEQFF
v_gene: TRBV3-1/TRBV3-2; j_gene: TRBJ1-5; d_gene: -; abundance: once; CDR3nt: TGTGCCAGCAGCCAATCAGGGAATCAGCCCCAGCATTTT; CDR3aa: CASSQSGNQPQHF
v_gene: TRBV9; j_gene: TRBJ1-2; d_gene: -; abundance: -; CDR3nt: TGTGCCAGCAGCGCAGAGAGTTATGGCTACACCTTC; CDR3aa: CASSAESYGYTF
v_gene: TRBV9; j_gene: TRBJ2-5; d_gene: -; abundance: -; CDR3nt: TGTGCCAGCAGCGTAGCGGACGACCAAGAGACCCAGTACTTC; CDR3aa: CASSVADDQETQYF
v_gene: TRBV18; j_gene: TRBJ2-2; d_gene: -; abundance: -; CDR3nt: TGTGCCAGCTCACCCCGGTCAAGGGAGAGGACCGGGGAGCTGTTTTTT; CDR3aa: CASSPRSRERTGELFF
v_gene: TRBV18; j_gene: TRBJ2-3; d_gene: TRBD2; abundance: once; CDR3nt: TGTGCCAGCTCACCGCGAATGAAGAGCAGCGGGACGGATACGCAGTATTTT; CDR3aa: CASSPRMKSSGTDTQYF
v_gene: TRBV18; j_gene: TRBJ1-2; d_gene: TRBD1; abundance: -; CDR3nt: TGTGCCAGCTCACCCAATGGACAGGGCTCGAGGGGCTACACCTTC; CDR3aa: CASSPNGQGSRGYTF
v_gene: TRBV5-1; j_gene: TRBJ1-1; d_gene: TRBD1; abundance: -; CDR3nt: TGCGCCAGCAGCCAGTCAGGGACAGGTGAAGCTTTCTTT; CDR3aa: CASSQSGTGEAFF
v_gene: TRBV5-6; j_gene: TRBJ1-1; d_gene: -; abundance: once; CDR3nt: TGTGCCAGCAGCTTTGGGGGTGAAGCTTTCTTT; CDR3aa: CASSFGGEAFF
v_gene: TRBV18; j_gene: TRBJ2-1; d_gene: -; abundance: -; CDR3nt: TGTGCCAGCTCACCAAGTGTGGAAACCCTTTACAATGAGCAGTTCTTC; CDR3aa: CASSPSVETLYNEQFF
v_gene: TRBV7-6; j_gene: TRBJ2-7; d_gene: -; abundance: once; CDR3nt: TGTGCCAGCAGCTCTAGTTTAGCCTCCTACGAGCAGTACTTC; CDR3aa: CASSSSLASYEQYF
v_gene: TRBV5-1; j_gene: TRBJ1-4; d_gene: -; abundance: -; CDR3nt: TGCGCCAGCAGCTTGGGTGGGGCTAATGAAAAACTGTTTTTT; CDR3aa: CASSLGGANEKLFF
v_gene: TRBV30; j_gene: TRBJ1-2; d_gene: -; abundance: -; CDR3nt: TGTGCCTGGAGGGCCCCGCGAGGGGGTAACTATGGCTACACCTTC; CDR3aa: CAWRAPRGGNYGYTF
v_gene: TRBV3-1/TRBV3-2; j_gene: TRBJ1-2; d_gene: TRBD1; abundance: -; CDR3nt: TGTGCCAGCAGCCTTCGTTGGACAGGGGACTATGGCTACACCTTC; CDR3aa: CASSLRWTGDYGYTF
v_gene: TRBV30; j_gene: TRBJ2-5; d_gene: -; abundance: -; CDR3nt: TGTGCCTGGAGTTTAGCGTCAGAGACCCAGTACTTC; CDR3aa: CAWSLASETQYF
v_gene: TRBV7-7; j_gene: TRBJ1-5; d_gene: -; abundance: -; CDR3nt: TGTGCTAGCAGCTTCTCGACAGGAGACCATGATCATAGCAATCAGCCCCAGCATTTT; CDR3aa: CASSFSTGDHDHSNQPQHF
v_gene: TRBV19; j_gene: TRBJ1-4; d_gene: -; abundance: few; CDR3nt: TGTGCCAGTAGTCGGGGAGCAACTAATGAAAAACTGTTTTTT; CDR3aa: CASSRGATNEKLFF
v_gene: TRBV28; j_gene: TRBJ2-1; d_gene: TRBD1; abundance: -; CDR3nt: TGTGCCAGCAGTGCACCCGGGACAGCCAGTCCCAATGAGCAGTTCTTC; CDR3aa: CASSAPGTASPNEQFF
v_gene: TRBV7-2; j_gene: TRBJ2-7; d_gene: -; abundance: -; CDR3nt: TGTGCCAGCAGCTCCCCCGGACGTTCCTACGAGCAGTACTTC; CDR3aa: CASSSPGRSYEQYF
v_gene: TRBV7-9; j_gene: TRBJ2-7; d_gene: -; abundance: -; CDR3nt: TGTGCCAGCAGCTTAGATTATTACGAGCAGTACTTC; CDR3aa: CASSLDYYEQYF
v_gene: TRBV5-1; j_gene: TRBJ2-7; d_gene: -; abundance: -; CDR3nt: TGCGCCAGCAGCTTGGGTCCCGCCGACGAGCAGTACTTC; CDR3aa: CASSLGPADEQYF
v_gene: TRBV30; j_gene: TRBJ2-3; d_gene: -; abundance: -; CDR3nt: TGTGCCTGGAACCTAGGGGCGGGAGATACGCAGTATTTT; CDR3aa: CAWNLGAGDTQYF
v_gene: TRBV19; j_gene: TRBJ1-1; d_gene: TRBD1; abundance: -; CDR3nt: TGTGCCAGTAGTTTCGACAGGGGACGCACTGAAGCTTTCTTT; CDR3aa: CASSFDRGRTEAFF
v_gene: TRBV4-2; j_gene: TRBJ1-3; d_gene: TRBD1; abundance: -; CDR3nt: TGTGCCAGCAGCCAAGATGGACAGGTGACTGGAAACACCATATATTTT; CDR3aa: CASSQDGQVTGNTIYF
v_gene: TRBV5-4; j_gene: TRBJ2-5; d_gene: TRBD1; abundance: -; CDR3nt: TGTGCCAGCAGCCACCCCGGGTTAGACAGGGTGGAGACCCAGTACTTC; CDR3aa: CASSHPGLDRVETQYF
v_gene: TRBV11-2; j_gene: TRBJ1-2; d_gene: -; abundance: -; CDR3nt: TGTGCCAGCAGCTTAGCCTCAGGAGGAAATAACTATGGCTACACCTTC; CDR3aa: CASSLASGGNNYGYTF
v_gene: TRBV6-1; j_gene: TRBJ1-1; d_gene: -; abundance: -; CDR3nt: TGTGCCAGCAGTGACCCCGGGTTGGGGACTGAAGCTTTCTTT; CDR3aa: CASSDPGLGTEAFF
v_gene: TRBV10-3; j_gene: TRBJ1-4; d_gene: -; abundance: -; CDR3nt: TGTGCCATCAGAGAGTACGCCAATGAAAAACTGTTTTTT; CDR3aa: CAIREYANEKLFF
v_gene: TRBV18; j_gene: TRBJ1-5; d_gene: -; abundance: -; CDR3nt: TGTGCCAGCTCAGGACAGCAACGTGATCAGCCCCAGCATTTT; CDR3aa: CASSGQQRDQPQHF
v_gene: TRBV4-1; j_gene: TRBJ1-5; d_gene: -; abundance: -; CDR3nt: TGCGCCAGCAGTCCGAGGTATTTGATTTTTGGCAATCAGCCCCAGCATTTT; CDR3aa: CASSPRYLIFGNQPQHF
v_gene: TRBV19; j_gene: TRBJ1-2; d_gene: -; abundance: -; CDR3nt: TGTGCCAGTAGTGGCCGTGGGCCCGGCTTGGGCGGCTACACCTTC; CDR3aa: CASSGRGPGLGGYTF